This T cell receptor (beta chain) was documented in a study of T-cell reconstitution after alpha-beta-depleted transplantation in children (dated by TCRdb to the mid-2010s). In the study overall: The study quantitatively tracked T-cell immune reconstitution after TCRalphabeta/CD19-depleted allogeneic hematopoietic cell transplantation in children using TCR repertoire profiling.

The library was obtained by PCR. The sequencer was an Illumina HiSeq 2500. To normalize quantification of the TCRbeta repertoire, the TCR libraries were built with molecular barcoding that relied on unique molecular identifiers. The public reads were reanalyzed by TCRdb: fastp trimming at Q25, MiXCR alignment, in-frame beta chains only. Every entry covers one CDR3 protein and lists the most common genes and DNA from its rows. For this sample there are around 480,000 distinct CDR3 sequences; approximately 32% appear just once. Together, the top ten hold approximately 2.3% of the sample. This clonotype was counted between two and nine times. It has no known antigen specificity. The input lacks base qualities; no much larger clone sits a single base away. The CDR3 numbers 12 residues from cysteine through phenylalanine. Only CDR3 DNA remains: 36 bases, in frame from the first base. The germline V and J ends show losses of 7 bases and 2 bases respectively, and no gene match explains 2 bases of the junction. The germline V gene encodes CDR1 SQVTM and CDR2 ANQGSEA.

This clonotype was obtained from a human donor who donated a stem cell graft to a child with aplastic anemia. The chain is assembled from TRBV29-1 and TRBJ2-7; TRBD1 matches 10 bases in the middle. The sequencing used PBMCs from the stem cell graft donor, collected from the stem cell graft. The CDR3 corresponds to CSAGQGTYEQYF. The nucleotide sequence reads TGCAGCGCGGGACAGGGGACCTACGAGCAGTACTTC.